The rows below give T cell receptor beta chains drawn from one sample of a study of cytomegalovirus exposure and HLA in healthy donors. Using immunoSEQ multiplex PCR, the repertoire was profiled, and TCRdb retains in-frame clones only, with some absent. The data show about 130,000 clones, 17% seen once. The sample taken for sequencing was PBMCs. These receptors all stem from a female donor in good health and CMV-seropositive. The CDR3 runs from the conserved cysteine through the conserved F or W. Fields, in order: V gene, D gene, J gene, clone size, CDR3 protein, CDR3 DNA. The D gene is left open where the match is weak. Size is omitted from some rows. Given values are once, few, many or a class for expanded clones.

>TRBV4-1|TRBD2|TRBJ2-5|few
CASSQDGGSSGRGVLETQYF
TGCGCCAGCAGCCAAGATGGGGGCTCTAGCGGGAGGGGTGTCCTAGAGACCCAGTACTTC
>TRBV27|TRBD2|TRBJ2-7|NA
CASSPVIGGVAYEQYF
TGTGCCAGCAGTCCCGTTATTGGGGGGGTGGCCTACGAGCAGTACTTC
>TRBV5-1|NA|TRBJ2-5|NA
CASTRQAIQETQYF
TGCGCCAGCACACGACAGGCGATCCAAGAGACCCAGTACTTC
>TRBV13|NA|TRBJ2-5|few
CASSLSQGPQYF
TGTGCCAGCAGCCTCTCCCAGGGGCCCCAGTACTTC
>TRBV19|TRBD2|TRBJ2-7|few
CASSTGLAVIYEQYF
TGTGCCAGTAGTACGGGACTAGCGGTTATCTACGAGCAGTACTTC
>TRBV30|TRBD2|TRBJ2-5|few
CAWSVRRGGAARGLQETQYF
TGTGCCTGGAGTGTCCGTCGGGGGGGCGCGGCGCGTGGTTTGCAAGAGACCCAGTACTTC
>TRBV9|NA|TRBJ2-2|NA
CASSVGGFGSGELFF
TGTGCCAGCAGCGTAGGAGGGTTCGGAAGCGGGGAGCTGTTTTTT
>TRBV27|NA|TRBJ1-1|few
CASSLGGGYTEAFF
TGTGCCAGCAGTTTGGGGGGAGGTTACACTGAAGCTTTCTTT
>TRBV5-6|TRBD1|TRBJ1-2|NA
CASSPQGQGFHGYTF
TGTGCCAGCAGCCCCCAGGGACAGGGGTTTCATGGCTACACCTTC
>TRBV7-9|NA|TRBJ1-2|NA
CASSLRGGYGYTF
TGTGCCAGCAGCTTGCGGGGGGGCTATGGCTACACCTTC
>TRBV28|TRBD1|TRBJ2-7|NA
CASRSGQGPEQYF
TGTGCCAGCAGGTCCGGACAGGGACCCGAGCAGTACTTC
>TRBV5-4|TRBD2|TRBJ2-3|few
CASSSNPHSSGRSTDTQYF
TGTGCCAGCAGCTCGAACCCCCATTCTAGCGGGAGAAGCACAGATACGCAGTATTTT
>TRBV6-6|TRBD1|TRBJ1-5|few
CASSYQGERTNQPQHF
TGTGCCAGCAGTTATCAGGGGGAAAGAACCAATCAGCCCCAGCATTTT
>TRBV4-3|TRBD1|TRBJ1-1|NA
CASSLLLQGKAFF
TGCGCCAGCAGCCTATTGCTACAGGGGAAAGCTTTCTTT
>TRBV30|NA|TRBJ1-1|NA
CAWSVLSRGITEAFF
TGTGCCTGGAGTGTTTTGTCCAGGGGAATCACTGAAGCTTTCTTT
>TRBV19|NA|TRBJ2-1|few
CASSPRLDSYNEQFF
TGTGCCAGTAGTCCCCGTCTAGATTCTTACAATGAGCAGTTCTTC
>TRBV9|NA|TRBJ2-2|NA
CASSVSGWAGELFF
TGTGCCAGCAGCGTTTCGGGGTGGGCCGGGGAGCTGTTTTTT
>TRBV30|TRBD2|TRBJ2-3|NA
CAWTLLAGGEQYF
TGTGCCTGGACCTTACTAGCGGGGGGTGAGCAGTATTTT
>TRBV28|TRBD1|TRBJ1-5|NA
CAGNRGGMSNQPQHF
TGTGCCGGAAACAGGGGCGGGATGAGCAATCAGCCCCAGCATTTT
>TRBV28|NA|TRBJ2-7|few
CASSTVGGEQYF
TGTGCCAGCAGTACTGTAGGGGGCGAGCAGTACTTC